The present TCR beta chain was sequenced within a study of identical twins (TCRdb year 2016). With respect to the entire study: TCR alpha and beta repertoires from monozygotic twins, unrelated adults of various ages and cord blood were deep-sequenced to test whether fetal clonotypes persist. To rule out contamination, the twin experiments were replicated at different times with different library preparation protocols. Study-wide conclusions, independent of this receptor: Because the same donors could not be followed over many years, the conclusions depended on cross-sectional statistical analysis. In monozygotic twins, out-of-frame TCR alpha sharing was systematically underestimated by recombination models, although the models agreed with sharing between unrelated individuals. The excess sharing between twins in beta out-of-frame sequences was weaker because fewer shared sequences reduced the signal-to-noise ratio. Zero-insertion analyses could be partly confounded by invariant T cells such as MAIT and iNKT, although diverse VJ usage argued against such confounding for most clonotypes. Compared with coincidental sharing between unrelated individuals, out-of-frame TCR alpha sequences shared between twins had an excess of sequences with low generation probability. Abundant cord blood beta clonotypes carried fewer insertions; young adult naive repertoires showed a weaker similar trend, while memory repertoires showed none.

The library relied on 5' RACE. TCRdb shows the sequencer as Illumina HiSeq 2000. A universal primer binding site was added through template switching, and the final cDNA carried a unique molecular identifier so that TCR cDNA molecules could be counted accurately. First-strand cDNA for TCR alpha and beta chains was synthesized from specific primers in the conserved constant-segment region. To control for contamination, each cDNA library was double barcoded with a SMART-Mk sample barcode plus Illumina barcodes. Two successive PCR steps introduced TruSeq adapter sequences along with Illumina sample barcodes. TCR alpha and beta cDNA libraries were sequenced on the Illumina HiSeq platform with custom primers. As for the authors' bioinformatics: MiGEC was used to process raw reads and extract unique molecular identifiers, and MiXCR was used to find CDR3 positions. Recombination models were inferred per individual with the repgenHMM and IGoR tools using an EM algorithm. The tcR package in R was used for shared clonotype analysis, with sharing normalized by the product of cloneset sizes. To study raw recombination free of thymic and clonal selection effects, out-of-frame nonproductive sequences were analyzed. TCRdb redid the processing of the public reads, applying fastp at Q25 and MiXCR, and retained in-frame beta chains. Identical CDR3 proteins give one entry, which carries the most common genes and DNA. Here the V and J calls rest on TCRdb's processing, not on the authors' analysis. The sample contains about 690,000 distinct CDR3 sequences, roughly 6% of them found a single time. The ten largest make up around 2% of the sample.

Many counts were recorded for this clonotype. Its antigen remains undetermined. There are no base qualities to consult, and no much larger clone falls within one base. Between the V and J ends, shortened by 8 bases and 2 bases respectively, the junction contains 12 bases. CDR1 and CDR2 are read off the germline V gene as KGHSH and LQKENI. Reading from cysteine to phenylalanine, the CDR3 counts 13 amino acids. The entry retains the CDR3 DNA only, 39 bases that are in frame from base 1. Every donor in the study was a healthy Caucasian. The researchers also sequenced three unrelated adults who were not twins: a male aged 18 to 29, a male aged 50 to 60, and a female aged 50 to 60. Miltenyi CD45RO+ enrichment and human naive T-cell isolation kits were used to isolate memory (CD45RO+) and naive T cells from PBMC.

Sequencing was done on a sample of naive T cells sorted from blood. According to the study, the label for this sample's cell subset or site signals: cells isolated with a human naive T-cell isolation kit. This TCR was recovered from a man in his late teens or twenties in good health. Recombination joined TRBV18 with TRBJ1-2, and TRBD1 may be the D gene, going by 5 matching bases. The CDR3 amino acid sequence is: CASSPDSNYGYTF. The sequenced DNA is TGTGCCAGCAGCCCCGACAGCAACTATGGCTACACCTTC.